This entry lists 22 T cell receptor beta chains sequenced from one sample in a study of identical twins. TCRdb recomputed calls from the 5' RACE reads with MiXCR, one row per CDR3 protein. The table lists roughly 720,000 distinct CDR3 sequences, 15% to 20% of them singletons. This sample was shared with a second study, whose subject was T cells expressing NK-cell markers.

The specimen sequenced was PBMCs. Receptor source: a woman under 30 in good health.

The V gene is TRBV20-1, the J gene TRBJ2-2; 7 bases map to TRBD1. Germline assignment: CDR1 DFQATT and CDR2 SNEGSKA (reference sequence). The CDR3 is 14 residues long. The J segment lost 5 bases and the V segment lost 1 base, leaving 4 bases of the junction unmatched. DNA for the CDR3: TGCAGTGCTAGAGCTGGGACAGCTACCGGGGAGCTGTTTTTT. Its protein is CSARAGTATGELFF.

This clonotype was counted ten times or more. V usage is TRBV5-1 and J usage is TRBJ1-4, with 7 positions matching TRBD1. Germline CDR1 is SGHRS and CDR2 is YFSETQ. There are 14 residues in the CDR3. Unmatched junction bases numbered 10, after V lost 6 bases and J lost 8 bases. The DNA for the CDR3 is TGCGCCAGCAAGGTCGTTCAGGGGGGCGAAAAACTGTTTTTT. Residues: CASKVVQGGEKLFF.

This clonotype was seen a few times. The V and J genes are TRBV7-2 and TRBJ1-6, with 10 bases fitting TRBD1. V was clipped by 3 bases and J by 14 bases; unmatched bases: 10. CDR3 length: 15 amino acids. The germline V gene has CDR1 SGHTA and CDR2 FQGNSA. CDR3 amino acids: CASSFSGQGIITLHF. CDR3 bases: TGTGCCAGCAGCTTCTCGGGACAGGGGATTATCACCCTCCACTTT.

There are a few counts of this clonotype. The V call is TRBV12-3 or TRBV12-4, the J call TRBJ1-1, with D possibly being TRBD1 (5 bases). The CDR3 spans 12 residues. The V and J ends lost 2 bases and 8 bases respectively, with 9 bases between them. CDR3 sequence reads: CASSLMGLEAFF. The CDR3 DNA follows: TGTGCCAGCAGTTTAATGGGACTCGAAGCTTTCTTT.

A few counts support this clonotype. CDR3 DNA: TGTGCCAGCAGCGCCGAAGTGGCGGGAGTGAAGGATACGCAGTATTTT. Its translation is CASSAEVAGVKDTQYF. The genes are TRBV9 and TRBJ2-3; 7 nucleotides align to TRBD2. Trimming at V came to 3 bases and at J to 6 bases, leaving 13 bases not matched to a gene. Germline CDR1 is SGDLS and CDR2 is YYNGEE. The CDR3 covers 16 residues.

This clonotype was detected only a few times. The CDR3 region is CSANGAANTEAFF. In nucleotides, the CDR3 is TGCAGTGCCAATGGAGCGGCGAACACTGAAGCTTTCTTT. The chain is built from TRBV20-1 and TRBJ1-1; D call uncertain. Germline-derived CDR1 and CDR2 are DFQATT and SNEGSKA (reference sequence). V was pared by 6 bases and J by 1 base, with 12 bases between. The CDR3 extends over 13 amino acids.

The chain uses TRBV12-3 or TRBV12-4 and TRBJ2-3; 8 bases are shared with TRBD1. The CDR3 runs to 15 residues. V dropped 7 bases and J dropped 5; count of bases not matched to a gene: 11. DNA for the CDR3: TGTGCCAGCACTCATAGGACAGGGATCAGAGATACGCAGTATTTT. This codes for CASTHRTGIRDTQYF.

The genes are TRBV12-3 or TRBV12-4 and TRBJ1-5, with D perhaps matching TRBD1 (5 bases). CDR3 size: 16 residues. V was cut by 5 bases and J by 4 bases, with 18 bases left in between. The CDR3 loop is CASSLSGGWANQPQHF. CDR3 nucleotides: TGTGCCAGCAGTCTTAGTGGGGGGTGGGCTAATCAGCCCCAGCATTTT.

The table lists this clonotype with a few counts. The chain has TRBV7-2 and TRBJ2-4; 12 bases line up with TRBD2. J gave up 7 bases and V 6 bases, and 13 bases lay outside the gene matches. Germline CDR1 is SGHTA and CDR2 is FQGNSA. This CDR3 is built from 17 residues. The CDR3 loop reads CASSRSTRTSGTNIQYF. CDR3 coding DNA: TGTGCCAGCAGTCGGAGTACCAGGACTAGCGGGACTAACATTCAGTACTTC.

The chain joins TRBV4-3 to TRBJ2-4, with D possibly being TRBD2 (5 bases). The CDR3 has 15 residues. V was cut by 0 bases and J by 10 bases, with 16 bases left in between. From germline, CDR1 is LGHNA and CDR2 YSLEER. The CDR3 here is CASSQEVKVRGIQYF. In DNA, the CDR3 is TGCGCCAGCAGCCAAGAAGTGAAAGTTCGAGGGATTCAGTACTTC.

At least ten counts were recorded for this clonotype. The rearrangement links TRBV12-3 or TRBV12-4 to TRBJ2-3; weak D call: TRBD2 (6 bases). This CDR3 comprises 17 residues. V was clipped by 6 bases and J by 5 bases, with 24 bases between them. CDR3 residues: CASSPPFSGLEGDTQYF. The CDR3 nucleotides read TGTGCCAGCAGCCCGCCCTTTAGCGGACTCGAGGGAGATACGCAGTATTTT.

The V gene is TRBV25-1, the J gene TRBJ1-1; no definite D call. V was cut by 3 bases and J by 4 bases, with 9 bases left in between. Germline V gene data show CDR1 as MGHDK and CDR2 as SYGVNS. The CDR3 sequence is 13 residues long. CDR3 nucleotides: TGTGCCAGCAGTGAGGTCCCTGGCACTGAAGCTTTCTTT. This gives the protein CASSEVPGTEAFF. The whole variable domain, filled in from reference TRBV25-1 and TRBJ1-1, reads EADIYQTPRYLVIGTGKKITLECSQTMGHDKMYWYQQDPGMELHLIHYSYGVNSTEKGDLSSESTVSRIRTEHFPLTLESARPSHTSQYLCASSEVPGTEAFFGQGTRLTVV.

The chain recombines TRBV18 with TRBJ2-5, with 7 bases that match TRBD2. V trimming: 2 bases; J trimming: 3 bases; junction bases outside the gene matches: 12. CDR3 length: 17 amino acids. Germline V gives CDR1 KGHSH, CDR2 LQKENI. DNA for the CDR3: TGTGCCAGCTCACCAGCCAGCGGGAATCCTCTAAAAGAGACCCAGTACTTC. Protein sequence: CASSPASGNPLKETQYF.

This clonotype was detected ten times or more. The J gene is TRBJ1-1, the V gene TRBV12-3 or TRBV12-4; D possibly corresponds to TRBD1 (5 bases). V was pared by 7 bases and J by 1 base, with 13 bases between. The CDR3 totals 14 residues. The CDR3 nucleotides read TGTGCCAGCACCATCTTCCAGGGGAACACTGAAGCTTTCTTT. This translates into CASTIFQGNTEAFF.

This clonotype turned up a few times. CDR3 loop: CASRPWTSGTDTQYF. The CDR3 bases are TGTGCCAGCAGGCCGTGGACTAGCGGGACAGATACGCAGTATTTT. The chain uses TRBV27 and TRBJ2-3, with 11 positions matching TRBD2. This CDR3 region has 15 residues. In germline, CDR1 is MNHEY, CDR2 SMNVEV (reference sequence). With 6 bases clipped from V and 3 bases from J, the junction kept 5 bases outside the gene matches.

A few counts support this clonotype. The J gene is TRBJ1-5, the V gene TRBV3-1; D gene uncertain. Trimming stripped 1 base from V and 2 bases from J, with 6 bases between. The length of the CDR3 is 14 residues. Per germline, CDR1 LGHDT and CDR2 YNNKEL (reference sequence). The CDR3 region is CASSQAGGNQPQHF. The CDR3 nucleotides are TGTGCCAGCAGCCAAGCTGGGGGCAATCAGCCCCAGCATTTT.

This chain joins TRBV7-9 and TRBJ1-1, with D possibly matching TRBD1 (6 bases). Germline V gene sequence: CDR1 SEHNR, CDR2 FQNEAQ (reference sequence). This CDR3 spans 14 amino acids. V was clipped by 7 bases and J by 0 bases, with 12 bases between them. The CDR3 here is CASTDTGLNTEAFF. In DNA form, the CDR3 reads TGTGCCAGCACGGATACAGGGCTGAACACTGAAGCTTTCTTT.

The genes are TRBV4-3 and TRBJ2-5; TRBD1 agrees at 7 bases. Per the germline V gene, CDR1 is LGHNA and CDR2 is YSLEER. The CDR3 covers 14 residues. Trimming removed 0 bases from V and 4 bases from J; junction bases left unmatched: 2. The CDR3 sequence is CASSQDYRGETQYF. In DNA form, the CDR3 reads TGCGCCAGCAGCCAAGATTACAGGGGAGAGACCCAGTACTTC.

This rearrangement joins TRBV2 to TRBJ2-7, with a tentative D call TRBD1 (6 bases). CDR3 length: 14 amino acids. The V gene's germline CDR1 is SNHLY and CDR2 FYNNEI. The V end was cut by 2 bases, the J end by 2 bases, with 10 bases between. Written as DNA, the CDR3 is TGTGCCAGCAGTGAAAACAGGGTAGCCTACGAGCAGTACTTC. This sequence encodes CASSENRVAYEQYF.

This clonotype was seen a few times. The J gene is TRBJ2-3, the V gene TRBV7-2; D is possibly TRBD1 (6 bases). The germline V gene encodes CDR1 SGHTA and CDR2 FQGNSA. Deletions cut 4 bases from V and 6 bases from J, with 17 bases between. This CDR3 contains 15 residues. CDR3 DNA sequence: TGTGCCAGCAGCTCGGTTAGGACAGTGGGGGATACGCAGTATTTT. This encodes CASSSVRTVGDTQYF.

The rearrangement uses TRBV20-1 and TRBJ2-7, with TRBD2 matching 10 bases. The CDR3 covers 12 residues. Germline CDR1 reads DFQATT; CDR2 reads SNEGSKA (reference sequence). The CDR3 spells CSYGTSAYEQYF. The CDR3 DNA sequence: TGCAGCTATGGGACTAGCGCCTACGAGCAGTACTTC.

The CDR3 reads CASSYSKTSPKPYF. The CDR3 DNA sequence: TGTGCCAGCAGTTACTCGAAAACTAGCCCAAAGCCGTACTTC. The chain uses TRBV6-5 and TRBJ2-7; D may be TRBD2 (6 bases). Trimming shortened V by 0 bases and J by 12 bases, and 18 bases separated the two germline ends. The CDR3 extends over 14 amino acids. The germline CDR1 and CDR2 sequences are MNHEY and SVGAGI.